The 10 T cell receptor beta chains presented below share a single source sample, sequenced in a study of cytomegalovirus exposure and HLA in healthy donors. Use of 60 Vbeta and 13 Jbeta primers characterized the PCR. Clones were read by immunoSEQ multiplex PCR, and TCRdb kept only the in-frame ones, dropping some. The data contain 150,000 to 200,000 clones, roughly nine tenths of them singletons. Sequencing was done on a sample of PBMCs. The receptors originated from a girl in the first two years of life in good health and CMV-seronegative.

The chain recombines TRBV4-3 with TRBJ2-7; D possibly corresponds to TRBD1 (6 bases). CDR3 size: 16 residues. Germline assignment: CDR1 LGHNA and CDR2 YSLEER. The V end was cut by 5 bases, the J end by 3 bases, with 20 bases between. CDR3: CASSRLGASNFYEQYF. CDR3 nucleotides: TGCGCCAGCAGCAGGCTGGGGGCCTCAAACTTCTACGAGCAGTACTTC.

The chain's CDR3 is CASRDTGINEQFF. In DNA, the CDR3 is TGCGCCAGCCGGGACACCGGTATCAATGAGCAGTTCTTC. The chain combines TRBV5-1 with TRBJ2-1, with a tentative D call TRBD1 (6 bases). Trimming cost V 7 bases and J 6 bases, with 14 bases left between them. Per the germline V gene, CDR1 is SGHRS and CDR2 is YFSETQ. CDR3 size: 13 residues.

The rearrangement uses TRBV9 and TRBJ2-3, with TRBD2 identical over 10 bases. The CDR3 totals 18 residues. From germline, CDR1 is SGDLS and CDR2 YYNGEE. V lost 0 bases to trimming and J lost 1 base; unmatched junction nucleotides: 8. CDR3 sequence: CASSVAPSGRVGTDTQYF. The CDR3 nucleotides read TGTGCCAGCAGCGTAGCTCCTAGCGGGAGAGTGGGCACAGATACGCAGTATTTT.

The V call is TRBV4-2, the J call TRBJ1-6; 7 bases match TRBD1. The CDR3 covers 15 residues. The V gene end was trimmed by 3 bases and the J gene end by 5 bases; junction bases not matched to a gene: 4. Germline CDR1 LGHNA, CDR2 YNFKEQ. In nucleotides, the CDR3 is TGTGCCAGCAGCCAGGACACAGGGGATAATTCACCCCTCCACTTT. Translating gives CASSQDTGDNSPLHF.

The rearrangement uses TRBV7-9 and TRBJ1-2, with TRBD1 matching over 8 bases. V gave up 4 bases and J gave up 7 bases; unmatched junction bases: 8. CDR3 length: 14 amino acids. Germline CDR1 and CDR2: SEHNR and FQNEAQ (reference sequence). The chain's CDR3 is CASSSYDRGGGYTF. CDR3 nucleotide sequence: TGTGCCAGCAGCTCCTACGACAGGGGTGGTGGCTACACCTTC.

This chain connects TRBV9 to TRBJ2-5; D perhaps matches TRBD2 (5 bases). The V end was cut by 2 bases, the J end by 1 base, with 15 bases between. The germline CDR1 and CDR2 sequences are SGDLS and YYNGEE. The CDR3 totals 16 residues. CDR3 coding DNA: TGTGCCAGCAGCGTCAGCTGGGGAGCGTTCCAAGAGACCCAGTACTTC. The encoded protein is CASSVSWGAFQETQYF.

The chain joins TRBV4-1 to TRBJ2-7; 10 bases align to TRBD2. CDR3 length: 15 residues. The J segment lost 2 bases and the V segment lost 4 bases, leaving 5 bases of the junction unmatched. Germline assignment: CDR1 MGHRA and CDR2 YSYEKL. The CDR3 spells CASSRQREGPYEQYF. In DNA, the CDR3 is TGCGCCAGCAGCCGACAGCGGGAGGGGCCCTACGAGCAGTACTTC.

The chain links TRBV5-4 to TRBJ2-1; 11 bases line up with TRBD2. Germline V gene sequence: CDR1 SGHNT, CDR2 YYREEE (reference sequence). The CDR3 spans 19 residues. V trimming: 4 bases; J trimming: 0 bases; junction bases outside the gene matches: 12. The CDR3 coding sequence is TGTGCCAGCAGCCCAACGCTAACTAGCGGGAGAAACTCCTACAATGAGCAGTTCTTC. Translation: CASSPTLTSGRNSYNEQFF.

The CDR3 reads CASSQAPPGQTLNTEAFF. CDR3 nucleotides: TGCGCCAGCAGCCAAGCCCCCCCAGGACAGACTCTGAACACTGAAGCTTTCTTT. V usage is TRBV4-3 and J usage is TRBJ1-1; D might be TRBD1 (6 bases). The CDR3 is 18 residues long. Germline values: CDR1 LGHNA, CDR2 YSLEER. The V end was cut by 1 base, the J end by 0 bases, with 18 bases between.

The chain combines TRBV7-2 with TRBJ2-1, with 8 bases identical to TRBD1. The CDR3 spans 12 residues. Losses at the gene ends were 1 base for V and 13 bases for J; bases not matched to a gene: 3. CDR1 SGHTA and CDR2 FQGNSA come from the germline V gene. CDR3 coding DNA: TGTGCCAGCAGCTTAGGGACAGGGAATCAGTTCTTC. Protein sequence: CASSLGTGNQFF.